This T cell receptor beta chain was found in a study of T cell responses to AZD1222 COVID-19 vaccine. TCRdb's copy holds only in-frame clones and misses some; the assay was immunoSEQ multiplex PCR. The repertoire has 130,000 or so clones, approximately 90% of them found once; the top ten carry roughly 11%. The germline V gene has CDR1 SGHDT and CDR2 YYEEEE. V trimming: 6 bases; J trimming: 7 bases; junction bases outside the gene matches: 11. This CDR3 is built from 15 residues. This TCR came from an adult in good health. Sequenced material: peripheral blood, taken on day 0 of MenACWY control vaccination. V usage is TRBV5-6 and J usage is TRBJ1-5; TRBD1 aligns across 9 bases. The CDR3 nucleotides are TGTGCCAGCACAAAGGGACAGGGAATTAGCCAGCCCCAGCATTTT. Encoded protein: CASTKGQGISQPQHF.